Here is one T cell receptor beta chain with its context. Which antigen it targets is not known. Base qualities are not recorded, but no much larger clone differs from it by a single base. Based on the germline V gene (reference sequence), the CDR1 and CDR2 sequences are LGHDT and YNNKEL. The CDR3 goes from the cysteine to the phenylalanine over 19 residues. The entry retains the CDR3 DNA only, 57 bases that are in frame from base 1. Germline trimming: 0 bases from V, 4 bases from J; junction bases outside gene matches: 8. These data come from a study of T cell repertoires in breast cancer (dated by TCRdb to between 2015 and 2016). Background for the entire study: Tumors, lymph nodes and peripheral blood lymphocytes from breast cancer patients, as well as peripheral blood from healthy control donors, were profiled. The majority of the roughly 22 patient tumors analyzed for shared TCRs were ER+/PR+. Controls included nine healthy donors of an age range similar to the patients. On average, approximately 500,000 sequences per sample and around 10 reads per input cell were obtained by sequencing. Given the low mutational burden of breast cancer and the rarity of common mutations in breast cancer, it was reasoned that TCRs shared between breast cancer patients would target shared antigens. Tumors and tumor-involved lymph nodes were minced and digested with Liberase and DNase, then filtered through 70-um and 40-um filters. Tumor-free lymph nodes were processed with no enzymatic digestion, and blood samples were separated using Ficoll.

The method behind the library was emulsion pairing. Unpaired genes were suppressed by a second nested PCR with blocking oligos, after which a third nested PCR added Illumina adaptors and barcodes. Each emulsion RT-PCR master mix contained about 4,500-280,000 T cells, with C-region, Stepout and V-region primers. The Micellula Emulsion and Purification Kit was used to generate emulsions, and Qiagen OneStep RT-PCR reagents were used for RT-PCR. The pooled libraries were sequenced on an Illumina MiSeq using paired-end 2 x 250 reads. Per the original workflow: Read pairs were joined in Galaxy and clipped at the engineered overlap into separate alpha and beta files, and reads that were not clipped were discarded. Alpha-beta pairs were assigned with CompleteTCR, a MiTCR-based pipeline that links chains sharing read cluster identifiers using an R script. TCR sequences seen only once, which were about 1-3.3%, were removed as potential sequencing errors. TCRdb took the public reads, trimmed them with fastp at Q25, ran MiXCR for clone calling and kept in-frame beta chains. All rows with the same CDR3 protein become a single entry with the most common DNA and genes. TCRdb's processing, not the authors' own work, is the source of the V and J calls. The sample yields approximately 37,000 distinct CDR3 sequences; about 50% were counted once. The ten largest clonotypes hold around three fifths of the sample.

The study used an expanded emulsion RT-PCR method with primers for all TCR V genes to analyze paired alpha-beta TCRs of CD8+ T cells. Before emulsion RT-PCR, CD8+ T cells were isolated using a CD8 positive selection kit and then incubated overnight in 9.5 to 10 IU/mL IL-2. General conclusions and limits of the study: Emulsion RT-PCR was regarded as qualitative rather than quantitative, because clone recovery was skewed by transcript abundance and primer differences. Genuine antitumor clones may have been missed because singleton TCRs were discarded and only part of each tumor was sampled. Fewer than 20 TCR pairs were shared across seven or more patient tumors and were rarely found in control blood, which suggested possible tumor specificity. Sentinel lymph nodes involved by tumor shared about fourfold more TCRs with matched tumor repertoires than tumor-free nodes did (approximately 8% versus 2%). Shared TCRs showed TRBV7 predominance, possibly reflecting tumor recognition or mispriming bias from eight TRBV7 primers. Shared TCRs were encoded by various nucleotide sequences, which suggests selection and expansion based on antigen.

The rearranged chain carries TRBV3-1 and TRBJ2-3; 15 nucleotides in the junction match TRBD2. This receptor was identified in a pool of human donors with breast cancer or a healthy control (not recorded which). The sequenced material came from CD8+ T cells. The DNA is as follows: TGTGCCAGCAGCCAAGATAGGACTAGCGGGGGGGCTTGGTCAGATACGCAGTATTTT. This gives the protein CASSQDRTSGGAWSDTQYF.